This T cell receptor beta chain was recorded in a study of cytomegalovirus exposure and HLA in healthy donors. The PCR was carried out with 60 Vbeta primers and 13 Jbeta primers. Sequencing used immunoSEQ multiplex PCR; TCRdb keeps in-frame clones, though not all of them. The sample yields approximately 150,000 clones, around 57% seen once. The V and J ends lost 1 base and 6 bases, in that order; junction bases with no gene match: 15. The CDR3 consists of 19 residues. The germline CDR1 and CDR2 sequences are MGHRA and YSYEKL. The TCR sequence derives from a male donor in good health and CMV-seronegative. The source material was PBMCs. The chain carries TRBV4-1 and TRBJ2-2; the match to TRBD1 covers 9 bases. The CDR3 protein is CASSQGTMAGQGLSGELFF. CDR3 DNA: TGCGCCAGCAGCCAAGGAACTATGGCGGGACAGGGTTTATCCGGGGAGCTGTTTTTT.